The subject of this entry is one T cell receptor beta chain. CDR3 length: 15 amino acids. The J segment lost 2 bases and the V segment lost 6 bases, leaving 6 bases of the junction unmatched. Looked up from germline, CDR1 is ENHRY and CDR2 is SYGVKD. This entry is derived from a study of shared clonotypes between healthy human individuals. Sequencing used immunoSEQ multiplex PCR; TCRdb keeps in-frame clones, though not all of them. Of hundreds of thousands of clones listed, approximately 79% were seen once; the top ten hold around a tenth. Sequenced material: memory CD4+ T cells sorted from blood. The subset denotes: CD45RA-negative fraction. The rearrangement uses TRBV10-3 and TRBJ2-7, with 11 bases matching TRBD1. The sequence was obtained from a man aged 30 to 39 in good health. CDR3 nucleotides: TGTGCCATCAGCGGACCGGGACAGGGGGCCTACGAGCAGTACTTC. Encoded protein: CAISGPGQGAYEQYF.